The present T cell receptor beta chain was sequenced within a study of control samples from healthy donors and cancer patients. Sequencing was performed with immunoSEQ multiplex PCR; in TCRdb, only in-frame clones are kept and a portion is missing. The sample comprises 150,000 to 200,000 clones, 80% to 90% of which are singletons, and around 12% rests with the top ten. The CDR3 is 18 residues long. The germline V gene encodes CDR1 LGHNA and CDR2 YSLEER. Trimming removed 0 bases from V and 0 bases from J, with 15 bases in between. The gene calls are TRBV4-3 and TRBJ2-1; D perhaps matches TRBD2 (6 bases). The TCR comes from a man aged 25 to 40 in good health. The sequencing input was blood. CDR3 sequence: CASSQDPSSGYSYNEQFF. The CDR3 nucleotides are TGCGCCAGCAGCCAAGATCCATCCAGCGGGTACTCCTACAATGAGCAGTTCTTC.